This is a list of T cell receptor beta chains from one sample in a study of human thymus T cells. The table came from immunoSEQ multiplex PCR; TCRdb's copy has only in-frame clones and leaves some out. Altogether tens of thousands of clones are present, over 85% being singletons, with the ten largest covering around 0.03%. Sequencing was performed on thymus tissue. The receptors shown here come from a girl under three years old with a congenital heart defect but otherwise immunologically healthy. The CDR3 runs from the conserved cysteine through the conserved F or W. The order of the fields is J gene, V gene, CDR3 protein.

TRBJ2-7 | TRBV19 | CASSIGPRDRGYEQYF
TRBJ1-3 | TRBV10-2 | CASNGSGPHGGNTIYF
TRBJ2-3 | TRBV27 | CASSSPGQGSTDTQYF
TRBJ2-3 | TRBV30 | CAWKWSGSRRADTQYF
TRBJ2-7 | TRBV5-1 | CASSLKRENEQYF
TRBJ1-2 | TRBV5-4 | CASSAGQGPYGYTF
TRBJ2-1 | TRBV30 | CAWLASGSRFGNEQFF
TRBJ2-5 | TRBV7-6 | CASSFRGSHPETQYF
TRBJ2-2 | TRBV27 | CASSLSYRESGELFF
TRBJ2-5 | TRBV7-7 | CASSSLPGHPYQETQYF
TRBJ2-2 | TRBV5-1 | CASSPTRDPNTGELFF
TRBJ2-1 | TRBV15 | CATSRGPQGTAYNEQFF
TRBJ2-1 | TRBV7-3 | CASSLKGRIPSGSSYNEQFF
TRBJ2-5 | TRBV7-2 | CASSFRGAGTGETQYF
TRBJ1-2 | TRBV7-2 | CASSLEGCEQGYTF
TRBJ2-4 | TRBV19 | CASSSRGRDIQYF
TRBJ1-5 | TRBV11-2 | CASSLEEGNQPQHF
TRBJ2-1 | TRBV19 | CASMGTSGSNGPGEQFF
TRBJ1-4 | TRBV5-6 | CASSPRPDEKLFF
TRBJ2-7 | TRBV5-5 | CASSLVFGLGEQYF
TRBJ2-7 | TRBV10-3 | CAISDEGGPYYEQYF
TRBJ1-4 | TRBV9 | CASSAMGPGQGPTNEKLFF
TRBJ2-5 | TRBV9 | CASSPGTGLQETQYF
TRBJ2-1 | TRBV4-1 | CASRRGVVTNEQFF
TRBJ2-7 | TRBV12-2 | CASRLETSGFFYEQYF
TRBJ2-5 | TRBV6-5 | CASQETQYF
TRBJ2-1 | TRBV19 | CASSMSRSGRGHEQFF
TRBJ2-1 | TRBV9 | CASSPQAGWDNEQFF
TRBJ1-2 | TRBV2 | CASPFFGRFYGYTF
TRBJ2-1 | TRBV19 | CASSIGGRASYNEQFF
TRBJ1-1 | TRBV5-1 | CASSLGGPTEAFF
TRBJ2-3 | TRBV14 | CASSPTRTDTQYF
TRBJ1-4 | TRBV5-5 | CASVQGPNEKLFF
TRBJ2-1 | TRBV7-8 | CASSLSPSGTYNEQFF
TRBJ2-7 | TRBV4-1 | CASSQGPYEGLVVHEQYF
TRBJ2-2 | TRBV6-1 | CASSDWRTGPDTGELFF
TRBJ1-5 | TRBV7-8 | CASRIDRCRYQPQHF
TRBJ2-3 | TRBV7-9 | CANGLVYTDTQYF
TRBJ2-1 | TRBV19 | CASKGLAGDSGDEQFF
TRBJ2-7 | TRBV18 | CASSGTSGSIIHEQYF
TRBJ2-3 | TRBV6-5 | CASKSTDTQYF
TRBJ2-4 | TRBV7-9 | CASSPGGLIQYF
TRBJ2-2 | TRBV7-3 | CASTPERERGTGELFF
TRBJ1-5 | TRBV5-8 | CASSPGTGGCQPQHF
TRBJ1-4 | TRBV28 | CASSSPNRGPSTNEKLFF
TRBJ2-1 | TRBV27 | CASRLATPYNEQFF
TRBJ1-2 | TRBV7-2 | CASKGPDNYGYTF
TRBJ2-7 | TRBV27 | CASSLSWGPVVYYEQYF
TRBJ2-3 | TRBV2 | CAASRTRGAGGSRWGTQYF
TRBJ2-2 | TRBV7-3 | CASSSTRGLTGELFF